This T cell receptor (beta chain) was sequenced for a study of CXCR3-negative and CXCR3-positive naive CD8 T cells. Libraries of TRB cDNA were made by 5' RACE and carried UMIs. TCRdb re-called the 5' RACE reads, yielding one record per CDR3 amino acid sequence without DNA. There are roughly 100,000 distinct CDR3 sequences in the sample, with about 1.1% held by the top ten. The CDR3 is 12 amino acids. CDR1 is SGHVS and CDR2 is FQNEAQ in the germline V gene. The sequenced sample was naive CXCR3- CD8+ T cells from blood. Sample subset: CD45RO-CCR7+CD27+CD95- naive CD8+ T cells lacking CXCR3 (TNR3-). The sequence was obtained from a human donor in good health. Some clones in this sample may be carry-over from other donors' samples. The chain combines TRBV7-8 with TRBJ2-7. This chain's CDR3 is CASSLGPREQYF.